A selection of T cell receptor beta chains follows, all from one sample in a study of blood T cells in healthy people across ages. TCRdb redid the calling of the 5' RACE reads with MiXCR, one entry per CDR3 protein. The table lists about 1.8 million distinct CDR3 sequences, around half of them singletons. The sequencing input was blood. All receptors derive from a woman in her 40s in good health. Both conserved end residues are part of each CDR3. The D gene is left open where the match is weak. Clone size is shown for a subset of rows, as once, few, many or a class of expanded clone.

. TRBJ2-7 . 16 TRBV25-1 CASSESLGQRNYEQYF TGTGCCAGCAGTGAATCTCTAGGACAGAGGAACTACGAGCAGTACTTC
few TRBJ2-5 TRBD2 16 TRBV20-1 CSASGNKGGLRETQYF TGCAGTGCTTCCGGGAACAAGGGAGGGTTACGAGAGACCCAGTACTTC
. TRBJ2-7 . 14 TRBV6-2/TRBV6-3 CTSSYSGGGYEQYF TGTACCAGCAGTTACTCGGGCGGAGGCTACGAGCAGTACTTC
. TRBJ2-1 TRBD2 13 TRBV7-9 CASSPRLAHEQFF TGTGCCAGCAGCCCGAGACTAGCCCATGAGCAGTTCTTC
. TRBJ2-1 . 16 TRBV7-2 CASSLSGTDDYNEQFF TGTGCCAGCAGCTTGTCCGGGACGGATGATTACAATGAGCAGTTCTTC
once TRBJ2-7 . 14 TRBV28 CASSRSGRPYEQYF TGTGCCAGCAGTAGGTCCGGGAGACCCTACGAGCAGTACTTC
few TRBJ2-3 . 15 TRBV3-1 CASSQEGTKVDTQYF TGTGCCAGCAGCCAAGAAGGGACGAAGGTAGATACGCAGTATTTT
. TRBJ2-5 . 15 TRBV24-1 CATSDPRTTTETQYF TGTGCCACCAGTGATCCCCGGACTACTACAGAGACCCAGTACTTC
. TRBJ2-7 . 11 TRBV28 CATQFMYEQYF TGTGCCACCCAGTTTATGTACGAGCAGTACTTC
. TRBJ2-3 TRBD2 14 TRBV12-3/TRBV12-4 CATNSGKDTDTQYF TGTGCCACCAATAGCGGGAAAGACACAGATACGCAGTATTTT
. TRBJ2-5 . 14 TRBV20-1 CSARSPAGWETQYF TGCAGTGCTAGGTCCCCTGCAGGGTGGGAGACCCAGTACTTC
few TRBJ2-7 . 13 TRBV28 CASKKRTDYEQYF TGTGCCAGCAAAAAGCGAACAGACTACGAGCAGTACTTC
. TRBJ2-1 . 14 TRBV7-2 CASSTRRGDNEQFF TGTGCCAGCAGCACCCGGAGGGGGGACAATGAGCAGTTCTTC
. TRBJ2-3 TRBD2 16 TRBV4-1 CASSQDNGGATDTQYF TGCGCCAGCAGCCAAGATAACGGGGGGGCAACAGATACGCAGTATTTT
. TRBJ2-1 TRBD1 15 TRBV2 CASKRGQGDYNEQFF TGTGCCAGCAAGAGGGGACAGGGGGATTACAATGAGCAGTTCTTC
. TRBJ1-4 TRBD1 14 TRBV7-9 CASTLTGANEKLFF TGTGCCAGCACCCTGACAGGGGCTAATGAAAAACTGTTTTTT
. TRBJ2-5 TRBD2 16 TRBV3-1 CASSHFPGLAIETQYF TGTGCCAGCAGCCATTTCCCGGGACTAGCCATAGAGACCCAGTACTTC
. TRBJ2-5 . 15 TRBV13 CASSSPRDLQETQYF TGTGCCAGCAGCTCCCCCAGGGACCTACAAGAGACCCAGTACTTC
few TRBJ2-3 TRBD1 15 TRBV7-9 CASSPRTGGRDTQYF TGTGCCAGCAGCCCTCGGACAGGGGGAAGAGATACGCAGTATTTT
. TRBJ1-5 . 14 TRBV6-5 CASARGNGNQPQHF TGTGCCAGTGCCCGGGGGAACGGCAATCAGCCCCAGCATTTT
. TRBJ2-1 TRBD2 14 TRBV7-2 CASSLGTSGGEMFF TGTGCCAGCAGCTTAGGAACTAGCGGGGGGGAAATGTTCTTC
. TRBJ1-2 TRBD1 15 TRBV12-3/TRBV12-4 CASRLQGALNYGYTF TGTGCCAGCAGGTTACAGGGGGCGCTTAACTATGGCTACACCTTC
. TRBJ2-3 . 14 TRBV7-6 CASSLSGPADTQYF TGTGCCAGCAGCTTATCAGGGCCGGCAGATACGCAGTATTTT
once TRBJ1-6 . 15 TRBV2 CASSERTGYNSPLHF TGTGCCAGCAGTGAACGAACAGGATATAATTCACCCCTCCACTTT
. TRBJ2-7 TRBD1 14 TRBV5-1 CASSLGGTGNEQYF TGCGCCAGCAGCTTGGGGGGGACAGGCAACGAGCAGTACTTC
few TRBJ2-5 . 13 TRBV15 CATTPKAQETQYF TGTGCCACCACCCCCAAGGCTCAAGAGACCCAGTACTTC
few TRBJ2-7 TRBD2 17 TRBV7-9 CASSLVPGGSPPYEQYF TGTGCCAGCAGCTTGGTTCCCGGGGGGTCCCCACCCTACGAGCAGTACTTC
few TRBJ2-7 . 12 TRBV2 CASSGGRYEQYF TGTGCCAGCAGCGGAGGCAGATACGAGCAGTACTTC
. TRBJ1-2 . 12 TRBV6-1 CASSEAVVGYTF TGTGCCAGCAGTGAAGCGGTCGTCGGCTACACCTTC
. TRBJ2-3 . 17 TRBV12-3/TRBV12-4 CASSLGTLGSLADTQYF TGTGCCAGCAGTTTGGGGACATTAGGGTCGCTCGCAGATACGCAGTATTTT
few TRBJ2-5 . 15 TRBV4-1 CASSQGGRLQETQYF TGCGCCAGCAGCCAGGGTGGACGGCTCCAAGAGACCCAGTACTTC
. TRBJ2-7 . 15 TRBV5-6 CASSLQADRAYEQYF TGTGCCAGCAGCTTACAGGCAGACCGGGCCTACGAGCAGTACTTC
few TRBJ1-5 TRBD1 15 TRBV10-3 CATRPRTGDNQPQHF TGTGCCACCAGACCCCGGACAGGAGACAATCAGCCCCAGCATTTT
few TRBJ2-1 . 13 TRBV11-3 CASSLYDNNEQFF TGTGCCAGCAGCTTATATGATAACAATGAGCAGTTCTTC
. TRBJ1-2 . 13 TRBV5-1 CASSSKSDYGYTF TGCGCCAGCAGCTCAAAATCAGACTATGGCTACACCTTC
. TRBJ2-1 TRBD2 15 TRBV6-5 CASSYRGGHANEQFF TGTGCCAGCAGTTACCGCGGGGGGCACGCCAATGAGCAGTTCTTC
few TRBJ1-2 . 14 TRBV7-9 CASTLGRSSMGYTF TGTGCCAGCACCCTGGGACGGTCGTCTATGGGCTACACCTTC
few TRBJ2-5 . 14 TRBV5-1 CASSSSSERETQYF TGCGCCAGCAGCTCCTCTAGTGAGAGGGAGACCCAGTACTTC
. TRBJ2-5 . 15 TRBV11-2 CASSSALGRSETQYF TGTGCCAGCAGCTCCGCCCTAGGGCGGAGTGAGACCCAGTACTTC
. TRBJ2-3 TRBD2 16 TRBV29-1 CGAMGLAGGPTDTQYF TGCGGCGCCATGGGGCTAGCGGGGGGCCCCACAGATACGCAGTATTTT
. TRBJ1-6 . 14 TRBV5-1 CASSLKQGNSPLHF TGCGCCAGCAGCTTGAAACAGGGAAATTCACCCCTCCACTTT
. TRBJ2-5 . 14 TRBV4-1 CASSQDGVQETQYF TGCGCCAGCAGCCAAGATGGCGTCCAAGAGACCCAGTACTTC
. TRBJ2-3 TRBD2 18 TRBV4-2 CASSPVGLAGGMADTQYF TGTGCCAGCAGCCCAGTGGGACTAGCGGGGGGGATGGCAGATACGCAGTATTTT
once TRBJ1-2 . 13 TRBV28 CASSMYQDYGYTF TGTGCCAGCAGCATGTATCAAGACTATGGCTACACCTTC
. TRBJ2-1 TRBD2 17 TRBV6-5 CASSYSFQRGVYNEQFF TGTGCCAGCAGTTACTCGTTCCAGCGGGGGGTCTACAATGAGCAGTTCTTC
once TRBJ1-6 . 14 TRBV7-6 CASRQGQPNSPLHF TGTGCCAGCAGACAAGGACAGCCAAATTCACCCCTCCACTTT
once TRBJ2-3 TRBD2 16 TRBV18 CASSPVAGGPADTQYF TGTGCCAGCTCACCAGTGGCGGGGGGGCCTGCAGATACGCAGTATTTT
few TRBJ1-2 . 14 TRBV7-2 CASSPSQGGGGYTF TGTGCCAGCAGCCCCAGCCAGGGAGGGGGAGGCTACACCTTC
many TRBJ2-7 . 15 TRBV7-2 CASSLGAASSYEQYF TGTGCCAGCAGCTTAGGGGCAGCGAGCTCCTACGAGCAGTACTTC
. TRBJ2-5 . 14 TRBV3-1 CASSQDHAAETQYF TGTGCCAGCAGCCAAGATCACGCGGCAGAGACCCAGTACTTC
. TRBJ2-7 . 16 TRBV20-1 CSAKDPLANPPYEQYF TGCAGTGCTAAAGATCCGCTAGCGAATCCCCCCTACGAGCAGTACTTC
. TRBJ2-5 . 16 TRBV7-2 CASSLVGASIQETQYF TGTGCCAGCAGCTTAGTGGGGGCCTCCATCCAAGAGACCCAGTACTTC
. TRBJ1-2 . 14 TRBV20-1 CSATSPNTNYGYTF TGCAGTGCCACCAGCCCAAACACCAACTATGGCTACACCTTC
many TRBJ2-3 TRBD1 13 TRBV12-3/TRBV12-4 CASRQGSTDTQYF TGTGCCAGCCGACAGGGGAGCACAGATACGCAGTATTTT